Below, 32 T cell receptor beta chains from the same sample are listed, as sequenced in a study of shared clonotypes between healthy human individuals. The assay was immunoSEQ multiplex PCR, and TCRdb's table has in-frame clones only and misses some. The table lists about half a million clones, 60% to 80% of them singletons. Sequenced sample: PBMCs. The receptors come from a middle-aged woman in good health. Some clones in this sample may be carry-over from other donors' samples.

For this clone: A single base separates this from a much larger clone, so it may be a read error. This same CDR3 is encoded by further DNA sequences in the sample. This chain uses TRBV11-2 with TRBJ2-7, with D perhaps TRBD1 (5 bases). The CDR3 loop spans 13 amino acids. The V gene's germline CDR1 is SGHAT and CDR2 FQNNGV. CDR3 DNA sequence: TGTGCCAGCAGCCTAGATTTCAGGGCCGAGCAGTACTTC. Translating it yields CASSLDFRAEQYF.

In the case of this clone: One base separates it from a far larger clone, so it is likely a read error. Other DNA sequences in the same sample also yield this CDR3. V usage is TRBV18 and J usage is TRBJ2-7; 10 nucleotides line up with TRBD1. Germline-derived CDR1 and CDR2 are KGHSH and LQKENI. V dropped 3 bases and J dropped 9; count of bases not matched to a gene: 5. The CDR3 is 13 residues long. In nucleotides, the CDR3 is TGTGCCAGCTCACCCGGGACAGGGGAGAGGCAGTACTTC. Residues: CASSPGTGERQYF.

For this clone: This may stem from a read error, because a much larger clone lies one nucleotide away. V is TRBV7-9 and J is TRBJ2-3; D ambiguous. The germline V gene has CDR1 SEHNR and CDR2 FQNEAQ (reference sequence). Between the trimmed V and J ends, which lost 0 bases and 2 bases, there was a span of 3 bases. The length of the CDR3 is 13 residues. The CDR3 nucleotides are TGTGCCAGCAGCTTAGCGAACACAGATACGCAGTATTTT. Amino acids: CASSLANTDTQYF.

The chain has TRBV25-1 and TRBJ2-1; D possibly corresponds to TRBD1 (6 bases). This CDR3 comprises 14 residues. Germline CDR1 is MGHDK and CDR2 is SYGVNS. V was cut by 7 bases and J by 3 bases, with 13 bases left in between. The DNA for the CDR3 is TGTGCCAGCAAGGGGGAACAACTCTACAATGAGCAGTTCTTC. Translated, it gives CASKGEQLYNEQFF.

The chain links TRBV19 to TRBJ2-3; 9 bases match TRBD2. J was trimmed by 2 bases and V by 8 bases; bases with no gene match: 5. Per germline, CDR1 LNHDA and CDR2 SQIVND (reference sequence). The CDR3 has 14 amino acids. For the CDR3, the DNA is TGTGCCAGTGGCCTAGCGGGGTACACAGATACGCAGTATTTT. This translates into CASGLAGYTDTQYF. Complete variable domain (other parts from reference TRBV19 and TRBJ2-3): DGGITQSPKYLFRKEGQNVTLSCEQNLNHDAMYWYRQDPGQGLRLIYYSQIVNDFQKGDIAEGYSVSREKKESFPLTVTSAQKNPTAFYLCASGLAGYTDTQYFGPGTRLTVL.

Regarding this clone: It differs at one base from a far larger clone, so likely a read error. The rearrangement links TRBV5-1 to TRBJ2-5; D may be TRBD1 (6 bases). Germline values: CDR1 SGHRS, CDR2 YFSETQ. CDR3 size: 13 residues. CDR3 protein: CASSLGPGETKYF. The CDR3 region has the DNA TGCGCCAGCAGCTTGGGGCCAGGGGAGACCAAGTACTTC.

In its sample, this clone was seen once. The genes are TRBV10-3 and TRBJ2-7; the D gene is possibly TRBD1 (6 bases). Trimming shortened V by 4 bases and J by 4 bases, and 8 bases separated the two germline ends. Per the germline V gene, CDR1 is ENHRY and CDR2 is SYGVKD. The CDR3 sequence is 12 residues long. CDR3: CAISADRYEQYF. Written as DNA, the CDR3 is TGTGCCATCAGTGCCGACAGGTACGAGCAGTACTTC.

As to this clone: Other nucleotide sequences from this sample produce the same CDR3. The gene calls are TRBV28 and TRBJ2-5, with D uncertain. The length of the CDR3 is 11 residues. Germline values: CDR1 MDHEN, CDR2 SYDVKM. Trimming removed 2 bases at V and 2 bases at J, with 0 bases between. DNA of the CDR3: TGTGCCAGCAGTTTACAAGAGACCCAGTACTTC. Protein product: CASSLQETQYF.

This clone appeared a few times. This chain uses TRBV6-5 with TRBJ2-6; no reliable D call. The CDR3 has 14 amino acids. Germline assignment: CDR1 MNHEY and CDR2 SVGAGI. The V end was cut by 6 bases, the J end by 0 bases, with 6 bases between. CDR3 nucleotide sequence: TGTGCCAGCAGGGGCTCCTCTGGGGCCAACGTCCTGACTTTC. This gives the protein CASRGSSGANVLTF.

This clone was counted a single time. The germline gene is not matched at one end of the junction; a read error may be the cause. Different DNA sequences within this sample yield the same CDR3. The chain links TRBV10-3 to TRBJ2-4, with D tentatively TRBD2 (5 bases). CDR1 is ENHRY and CDR2 is SYGVKD in the germline V gene. The CDR3 is 17 amino acids. This chain's CDR3 is CAISESGLILAKNIQYF. The CDR3 nucleotides are TGTGCCATCAGTGAGTCGGGATTAATCCTAGCCAAGAACATTCAGTACTTC.

The chain's CDR3 is CASRPAGGENEKLFF. For the CDR3, the DNA is TGTGCCAGCAGGCCAGCAGGGGGTGAAAATGAAAAACTGTTTTTT. This rearrangement joins TRBV28 to TRBJ1-4, with TRBD1 matching 7 bases. This CDR3 is built from 15 residues. Germline V CDR1 and CDR2: MDHEN, SYDVKM. With V trimmed by 6 bases and J by 5 bases, 9 bases remained unmatched.

The J gene is TRBJ1-1, the V gene TRBV25-1; 9 bases fit TRBD1. J was trimmed by 10 bases and V by 1 base; bases with no gene match: 7. This CDR3 has 14 amino acids. Germline lookup yields CDR1 MGHDK and CDR2 SYGVNS. CDR3 sequence (DNA): TGTGCCAGCAGTGAATCCGGGACAGGGTCGGTAGCTTTCTTT. Translation: CASSESGTGSVAFF. Filled out from reference TRBV25-1 and TRBJ1-1, the complete variable domain reads EADIYQTPRYLVIGTGKKITLECSQTMGHDKMYWYQQDPGMELHLIHYSYGVNSTEKGDLSSESTVSRIRTEHFPLTLESARPSHTSQYLCASSESGTGSVAFFGQGTRLTVV.

This clone has a handful of counts. V and J are TRBV27 and TRBJ1-2; no clear D. Germline assignment: CDR1 MNHEY and CDR2 SMNVEV (reference sequence). The V end lost 2 bases, the J end lost 2 bases, and 6 bases lay between the germline ends. The CDR3 runs 13 residues. The CDR3 region is CASSLRMNYGYTF. The CDR3, as DNA: TGTGCCAGCAGTTTAAGGATGAACTATGGCTACACCTTC.

Only a few counts were recorded for this clone. One base away lies a much larger clone, so this may be a sequencing read error. This sample also contains other DNA sequences that code for the same CDR3. The gene calls are TRBV5-1 and TRBJ2-7; TRBD1 agrees at 10 bases. In germline, CDR1 is SGHRS, CDR2 YFSETQ. V trimming: 3 bases; J trimming: 3 bases; junction bases outside the gene matches: 0. The CDR3 spans 13 residues. The CDR3 loop is CASSWTGGYEQYF. The CDR3 DNA reads TGCGCCAGCAGCTGGACAGGGGGCTACGAGCAGTACTTC.

The chain employs TRBV10-3 and TRBJ1-4; 7 bases map to TRBD1. The CDR3 loop spans 13 amino acids. V was clipped by 11 bases and J by 5 bases; unmatched bases: 8. Germline CDR1 reads ENHRY; CDR2 reads SYGVKD. Here the CDR3 DNA reads TGTGCCGCCTCCCGGGACAGAAATGAAAAACTGTTTTTT. Translating gives CAASRDRNEKLFF.

This chain links TRBV27 with TRBJ2-1, with TRBD2 matching over 7 bases. There are 13 residues in the CDR3. Unmatched junction bases numbered 1, after V lost 6 bases and J lost 2 bases. The V gene's germline CDR1 is MNHEY and CDR2 SMNVEV (reference sequence). In DNA form, the CDR3 reads TGTGCCAGCAGAGGGACTACCTACAATGAGCAGTTCTTC. Protein: CASRGTTYNEQFF.

As concerns this clone: A much larger clonotype is one base distant, so this may be a read error. The chain couples TRBV14 to TRBJ2-2; D not certain. This CDR3 is 16 amino acids long. Looked up from germline, CDR1 is SGHDN and CDR2 is FVKESK. Trimming took off 2 bases at V and 4 bases at J, with 14 bases between the two ends. CDR3 nucleotides: TGTGCCAGCAGCCAAACGAGTTCCTTGGCCACCGGGGAGCTGTTTTTT. It specifies CASSQTSSLATGELFF.

The rearrangement uses TRBV28 and TRBJ2-7; 14 bases agree with TRBD2. The germline CDR1 and CDR2 sequences are MDHEN and SYDVKM. The CDR3 consists of 17 residues. With V trimmed by 5 bases and J by 3 bases, 9 bases remained unmatched. DNA of the CDR3: TGTGCCAGCAGTGTGGGGACTAGCGGGAGATTCGGCTACGAGCAGTACTTC. Translated, it gives CASSVGTSGRFGYEQYF.

The sample holds a few counts of this clone. The CDR3 nucleotides read TGTGCCAGTACTCCCAGGAGGGGCCTCTATGGCTACACCTTC. It encodes CASTPRRGLYGYTF. The chain carries TRBV19 and TRBJ1-2; TRBD1 might be the D (5 bases). CDR3 length equals 14 residues. Germline V gene sequence: CDR1 LNHDA, CDR2 SQIVND (reference sequence). V was shortened by 7 bases and J by 4 bases, with 16 bases between the two germline ends.

A remark on this clone: A much larger clone differs by one base, so this may be a read error. The chain uses TRBV7-9 and TRBJ1-2; D unclear. This CDR3 comprises 13 residues. Between the trimmed V and J ends, which lost 1 base and 2 bases, there was a span of 5 bases. CDR1 and CDR2 from the germline V gene are SEHNR and FQNEAQ (reference sequence). The chain's CDR3 is CASSLGRNYGYTF. The CDR3 DNA reads as TGTGCCAGCAGCTTAGGACGGAACTATGGCTACACCTTC. Based on the CDR3 plus reference TRBV7-9 and TRBJ1-2, the full variable domain is DTGVSQNPRHKITKRGQNVTFRCDPISEHNRLYWYRQTLGQGPEFLTYFQNEAQLEKSRLLSDRFSAERPKGSFSTLEIQRTEQGDSAMYLCASSLGRNYGYTFGSGTRLTVV.

The chain couples TRBV15 to TRBJ1-4, with a possible D match to TRBD1 (5 bases). Germline CDR1 reads LNHNV; CDR2 reads YYDKDF (reference sequence). CDR3 length equals 16 residues. Between the trimmed V and J ends, which lost 1 base and 4 bases, there was a span of 13 bases. The CDR3 coding sequence is TGTGCCACCAGCAGAGGACGGGAAGGGGATAATGAAAAACTGTTTTTT. It yields the protein CATSRGREGDNEKLFF.

To note about this clone: The junction departs from germline at one end; a sequencing error may be responsible. This specimen includes other DNA sequences encoding the same CDR3. This chain connects TRBV28 to TRBJ2-7; D gene uncertain. The CDR3 runs 16 residues. Per the germline V gene, CDR1 is MDHEN and CDR2 is SYDVKM. Written as DNA, the CDR3 is TGCGCCAGCAGCCACCCCCCGTCCTACCTTAACTACGAGCAATACTTC. It specifies CASSHPPSYLNYEQYF.

This clone appeared many times. V and J are TRBV9 and TRBJ1-1, with D possibly being TRBD1 (6 bases). Trimming pared 4 bases from V and 3 bases from J, leaving 10 bases between. CDR3 size: 13 residues. Germline lookup yields CDR1 SGDLS and CDR2 YYNGEE. CDR3 nucleotide sequence: TGTGCCAGCAGCCTAGCAGGGGACACTGAAGCTTTCTTT. This codes for CASSLAGDTEAFF.

The chain has TRBV2 and TRBJ1-2; D is perhaps TRBD1 (6 bases). Between the trimmed V and J ends, which lost 5 bases and 8 bases, there was a span of 9 bases. Germline CDR1 and CDR2: SNHLY and FYNNEI. This CDR3 is 11 amino acids long. Here the CDR3 reads CASSRTEGYTF. The CDR3 bases are TGTGCCAGCAGTCGGACAGAAGGCTACACCTTC.

This clone occurred once. This chain's CDR3 is CASSPLGGENTEAFF. The DNA for the CDR3 is TGTGCCAGCAGTCCCCTAGGGGGAGAGAACACTGAAGCTTTCTTT. The chain links TRBV27 to TRBJ1-1, with D maybe TRBD1 (6 bases). This CDR3 spans 15 amino acids. Germline V gene data show CDR1 as MNHEY and CDR2 as SMNVEV (reference sequence). Trimming removed 5 bases at V and 1 base at J, with 14 bases between.

Points on this clone: This may come from a read error, since a much larger clone is one base off. Within the sample, other DNA sequences also encode this same CDR3. The chain joins TRBV5-4 to TRBJ1-2; 12 bases are shared with TRBD1. CDR3 length equals 15 residues. Germline values: CDR1 SGHNT, CDR2 YYREEE (reference sequence). The CDR3 DNA reads TGCGCCAGCAGCGTAACGGGACAGGGGGCAGGTGGCTACACCTTC. Encoded protein: CASSVTGQGAGGYTF.

The chain joins TRBV7-9 to TRBJ1-2; D not certain. CDR1 and CDR2 from the germline V gene are SEHNR and FQNEAQ (reference sequence). This CDR3 has 14 residues. The V gene lost 0 bases and the J gene lost 8 bases, with 13 bases spanning the gap. The CDR3 loop is CASSLAVASRGYTF. The CDR3, as DNA: TGTGCCAGCAGCTTAGCGGTGGCCTCGAGGGGCTACACCTTC.

Concerning this clone: This is likely an artifact of a read error, given a far larger clone one base away. This rearrangement joins TRBV9 to TRBJ2-5; 9 nucleotides line up with TRBD2. The closer fit of TRBJ2-7 to the DNA end suggests the J call may be wrong. This CDR3 spans 15 amino acids. Germline loops: CDR1 SGDLS, CDR2 YYNGEE. CDR3 DNA: TGTGCCAGCAGCGTAGTTCCCGGACTAGCGAACGAGCAGTACTTC. This encodes CASSVVPGLANEQYF.

V usage is TRBV9 and J usage is TRBJ2-1; 11 positions match TRBD2. CDR3 length equals 16 residues. Germline CDR1 SGDLS, CDR2 YYNGEE. The V gene end was trimmed by 0 bases and the J gene end by 9 bases; junction bases not matched to a gene: 8. The CDR3 nucleotides read TGTGCCAGCAGCGTAGCCGTAGCGGGAGGGGGAGTTGAGCAGTTCTTC. Protein product: CASSVAVAGGGVEQFF.

This clone showed up many times. At the DNA level, this CDR3 is encoded by other sequences in the same sample as well. The rearrangement uses TRBV30 and TRBJ2-5, with D unclear. The assigned J gene may be wrong: the sequence end matches TRBJ2-7 better. The CDR3 is made up of 15 amino acids. Germline lookup yields CDR1 GTSNPN and CDR2 SVGIG (reference sequence). The CDR3 DNA sequence: TGTGCCTTAGCCTTGGACCAGATAGTGGCCTACGAGCAGTACTTC. It codes for CALALDQIVAYEQYF.

CDR3 coding DNA: TGTGCCACCAGTCAGGGCTCTGGAAACACCATATATTTT. This translates into CATSQGSGNTIYF. The chain couples TRBV15 to TRBJ1-3; D perhaps matches TRBD1 (5 bases). Germline V gene data show CDR1 as LNHNV and CDR2 as YYDKDF (reference sequence). V was clipped by 6 bases and J by 0 bases, with 6 bases between them. This CDR3 is built from 13 residues.

In its sample, this clone was seen a few times. A far bigger clonotype differs at one base, so this is likely a read error. The chain employs TRBV4-2 and TRBJ2-7, with 10 bases matching TRBD2. From germline, CDR1 is LGHNA and CDR2 YNFKEQ. CDR3 length equals 15 residues. The CDR3 sequence: CASSQDRGTSDTPRF. As DNA, the CDR3 is TGTGCCAGCAGCCAAGATCGGGGGACTAGCGATACCCCCAGATTC.